These 26 T cell receptor beta chains were sequenced from one sample in a study of beta chain features in type 1 diabetes. Every bit of the isolated RNA underwent reverse transcription, so sequencing read expressed TCRB transcripts. Only in-frame clones appear in the TCRdb table, and some are missing; sequencing was by immunoSEQ multiplex PCR. The sample has around 150,000 clones; about 9.4% are singletons. Findings of the study overall: In every one of the four CD4+ subsets, TCRB CDR3s were moderately but significantly shorter in Type 1 diabetes patients.

No antigen has been assigned to these receptors. What was sequenced was central memory CD4+ T cells from blood. The receptors stem from a man aged 25 to 40 with type 1 diabetes.

J is TRBJ1-5 and V is TRBV28; 7 nucleotides agree with TRBD1. Trimming took 7 bases from V and 5 from J; bases not matched to a gene: 5. Germline CDR1 and CDR2: MDHEN and SYDVKM. The CDR3 contains 13 residues. CDR3 sequence reads: CASTTTGDQPQHF. The CDR3 bases are TGTGCCAGCACGACAACAGGGGATCAGCCCCAGCATTTT. The full variable domain, its missing parts supplied by reference TRBV28 and TRBJ1-5, is DVKVTQSSRYLVKRTGEKVFLECVQDMDHENMFWYRQDPGLGLRLIYFSYDVKMKEKGDIPEGYSVSREKKERFSLILESASTNQTSMYLCASTTTGDQPQHFGDGTRLSIL.

The table lists this clone with many counts. The genes are TRBV15 and TRBJ2-7; TRBD2 agrees at 11 bases. Germline V gene data show CDR1 as LNHNV and CDR2 as YYDKDF (reference sequence). With V trimmed by 3 bases and J by 5 bases, 12 bases remained unmatched. The CDR3 covers 17 residues. The CDR3: CATSRGSGTSGANEQYF. The CDR3 bases are TGTGCCACCAGCAGGGGTTCGGGGACTAGCGGCGCCAACGAGCAGTACTTC.

This sequence joins TRBV6-5 and TRBJ2-5, with 11 bases fitting TRBD2. Germline values: CDR1 MNHEY, CDR2 SVGAGI. V lost 6 bases and J lost 2; bases outside the gene matches: 5. This CDR3 contains 15 residues. CDR3 in amino acids: CASRGTSGGQETQYF. The CDR3 bases are TGTGCCAGCAGGGGGACTAGCGGAGGTCAAGAGACCCAGTACTTC.

The chain joins TRBV18 to TRBJ2-1; 8 positions match TRBD2. The germline V gene encodes CDR1 KGHSH and CDR2 LQKENI. The CDR3 sequence is 17 residues long. J was trimmed by 7 bases and V by 3 bases; bases with no gene match: 14. The CDR3 DNA sequence: TGTGCCAGCTCACCGGGGGCGGGAGGACGCCCTTTGAATGAGCAGTTCTTC. Translation: CASSPGAGGRPLNEQFF.

This clone has more than one count but fewer than ten. This sequence joins TRBV15 and TRBJ1-5; the D is unclear. Trimming pared 0 bases from V and 6 bases from J, leaving 3 bases between. This CDR3 comprises 12 residues. Germline lookup yields CDR1 LNHNV and CDR2 YYDKDF (reference sequence). The CDR3 region has the DNA TGTGCCACCAGCAGAGATCGTCAGCCCCAGCATTTT. Residues: CATSRDRQPQHF.

The chain couples TRBV30 to TRBJ2-7; 9 nucleotides agree with TRBD1. Germline V gene data show CDR1 as GTSNPN and CDR2 as SVGIG (reference sequence). The CDR3 runs to 12 residues. V was pared by 6 bases and J by 3 bases, with 3 bases of the junction left unmatched. The CDR3 is CACDRGDYEQYF. CDR3 nucleotide sequence: TGTGCCTGTGACAGGGGGGACTACGAGCAGTACTTC.

The chain uses TRBV7-9 and TRBJ2-5; D is undetermined. CDR1 SEHNR and CDR2 FQNEAQ come from the germline V gene (reference sequence). The CDR3 is 13 residues long. Trimming pared 3 bases from V and 4 bases from J, leaving 9 bases between. The CDR3 is CASSFPVLETQYF. The CDR3 coding sequence is TGTGCCAGCAGCTTCCCGGTTTTAGAGACCCAGTACTTC. The complete variable domain, with remaining parts taken from reference TRBV7-9 and TRBJ2-5, reads DTGVSQNPRHKITKRGQNVTFRCDPISEHNRLYWYRQTLGQGPEFLTYFQNEAQLEKSRLLSDRFSAERPKGSFSTLEIQRTEQGDSAMYLCASSFPVLETQYFGPGTRLLVL.

This clone has a handful of counts. The V call is TRBV4-1, the J call TRBJ2-7, with 12 bases identical to TRBD2. The V gene's germline CDR1 is MGHRA and CDR2 YSYEKL. V lost 4 bases to trimming and J lost 3 bases; unmatched junction nucleotides: 10. The CDR3 is 17 amino acids. This CDR3 is CASSPRLAGALIYEQYF. CDR3 DNA: TGCGCCAGCAGCCCGCGACTAGCGGGAGCCCTGATCTACGAGCAGTACTTC.

This clone was seen more than once but under ten times. The CDR3 coding sequence is TGCGCCAGCAGCCAAGGAGGCACGGACAGGACACAGACCCAGTACTTC. It specifies CASSQGGTDRTQTQYF. J is TRBJ2-5 and V is TRBV4-3; TRBD1 agrees at 7 bases. CDR3 length equals 16 residues. CDR1 and CDR2 from the germline V gene are LGHNA and YSLEER. The trim removed 1 base at V and 6 bases at J, leaving 11 bases unmatched.

The V and J genes are TRBV5-4 and TRBJ2-7, with 10 bases lining up with TRBD1. J gave up 6 bases and V 4 bases, and 4 bases lay outside the gene matches. CDR3 length: 13 amino acids. CDR1 and CDR2 (germline): SGHNT, YYREEE (reference sequence). The CDR3 bases are TGTGCCAGCAGCCCCGGGACAGGGGTCGAGCAGTACTTC. This gives the protein CASSPGTGVEQYF. Combining the CDR3 with reference TRBV5-4 and TRBJ2-7 gives the whole variable domain ETGVTQSPTHLIKTRGQQVTLRCSSQSGHNTVSWYQQALGQGPQFIFQYYREEENGRGNFPPRFSGLQFPNYSSELNVNALELDDSALYLCASSPGTGVEQYFGPGTRLTVT.

Comments on this clone: Other DNA sequences of this sample code for an identical CDR3. The chain carries TRBV6-6 and TRBJ2-7; 8 bases agree with TRBD2. The CDR3 has 15 residues. Germline trimming cut 0 bases from V and 1 base from J; bases unmatched to any gene: 2. Germline CDR1 MNHNY, CDR2 SVGAGI (reference sequence). CDR3 sequence (DNA): TGTGCCAGCAGTTACTCCACTAGCGGATCCTACGAGCAGTACTTC. This codes for CASSYSTSGSYEQYF.

This clone was counted only a few times. This rearrangement joins TRBV7-2 to TRBJ1-3, with unresolved D. The CDR3 consists of 14 residues. V was trimmed by 5 bases and J by 0 bases, leaving 8 bases between them. CDR1 and CDR2 (germline): SGHTA, FQGNSA. The CDR3 DNA sequence: TGTGCCAGCAGCGACTTCTACTCTGGAAACACCATATATTTT. Translating gives CASSDFYSGNTIYF.

This clone occurred a few times. J is TRBJ2-1 and V is TRBV9; 8 positions agree with TRBD2. Germline V gene sequence: CDR1 SGDLS, CDR2 YYNGEE. The V and J ends lost 4 bases and 5 bases, in that order; junction bases with no gene match: 8. CDR3 length: 15 amino acids. CDR3 nucleotides: TGTGCCAGCAGCTTTAGCGGGAAAGCCAACAATGAGCAGTTCTTC. Encoded protein: CASSFSGKANNEQFF.

This chain uses TRBV19 with TRBJ1-5; a possible D gene is TRBD1 (6 bases). The V end lost 4 bases, the J end lost 3 bases, and 13 bases lay between the germline ends. The CDR3 covers 15 residues. CDR1 LNHDA and CDR2 SQIVND come from the germline V gene (reference sequence). The CDR3 DNA reads TGTGCCAGTAGTAATCGACAGGCGATCAATCAGCCCCAGCATTTT. Translated: CASSNRQAINQPQHF.

This clone was picked up a small number of times. V and J are TRBV2 and TRBJ2-3; 7 bases are shared with TRBD1. This CDR3 is built from 16 residues. V dropped 5 bases and J dropped 1; count of bases not matched to a gene: 9. The germline V gene encodes CDR1 SNHLY and CDR2 FYNNEI. This CDR3 reads CASSKQTGSRTDTQYF. CDR3 coding DNA: TGTGCCAGCAGTAAACAGACAGGGTCTCGCACAGATACGCAGTATTTT.

The chain employs TRBV10-3 and TRBJ2-3, with D tentatively TRBD1 (6 bases). Trimming took 2 bases from V and 1 from J, leaving 10 bases between them. Germline CDR1 and CDR2: ENHRY and SYGVKD. The CDR3 spans 15 residues. This CDR3 is CAISETEGGTDTQYF. DNA of the CDR3: TGTGCCATCAGTGAGACAGAGGGGGGCACAGATACGCAGTATTTT.

This clone was observed a few times. The genes are TRBV7-2 and TRBJ1-2; no clear D. Trimming cost V 0 bases and J 1 base, with 3 bases left between them. CDR3 size: 13 residues. Germline V gene lookup returns CDR1 SGHTA and CDR2 FQGNSA. CDR3 nucleotides: TGTGCCAGCAGCTTAGCTAGTAACTATGGCTACACCTTC. Translated: CASSLASNYGYTF.

This clone was counted many times. The chain uses TRBV9 and TRBJ2-6; D call uncertain. The CDR3 runs 14 residues. Germline V gene lookup returns CDR1 SGDLS and CDR2 YYNGEE. V lost 3 bases and J 3 bases, leaving 7 bases between the germline ends. As DNA, the CDR3 is TGTGCCAGCAGCGACCTAGGTGGGGCCAACGTCCTGACTTTC. It encodes CASSDLGGANVLTF. The variable domain in full, with the rest retrieved from reference TRBV9 and TRBJ2-6, is DSGVTQTPKHLITATGQRVTLRCSPRSGDLSVYWYQQSLDQGLQFLIQYYNGEERAKGNILERFSAQQFPDLHSELNLSSLELGDSALYFCASSDLGGANVLTFGAGSRLTVL.

The CDR3 bases are TGCAGCGTTAGGGAGGGACAGGGTTATGGCTACACCTTC. This codes for CSVREGQGYGYTF. The chain couples TRBV29-1 to TRBJ1-2; the match to TRBD1 covers 9 bases. The V gene end was trimmed by 5 bases and the J gene end by 5 bases; junction bases not matched to a gene: 6. Germline CDR1 and CDR2: SQVTM and ANQGSEA. This CDR3 is 13 amino acids long.

This chain joins TRBV5-4 and TRBJ2-7; TRBD2 matches 8 bases. Germline loops: CDR1 SGHNT, CDR2 YYREEE (reference sequence). Unmatched junction bases numbered 13, after V lost 0 bases and J lost 2 bases. The CDR3 has 18 residues. The CDR3 sequence: CASSLEIMGGGRAYEQYF. The DNA of the CDR3 is TGTGCCAGCAGCTTGGAGATCATGGGCGGGGGGAGAGCCTACGAGCAGTACTTC.

This clone has at least ten counts. The V and J genes are TRBV30 and TRBJ2-5; D gene unclear. The CDR3 runs 11 residues. Germline lookup yields CDR1 GTSNPN and CDR2 SVGIG (reference sequence). V was cut by 0 bases and J by 8 bases, with 7 bases left in between. The CDR3 region is CAWSVQSTQYF. The CDR3 bases are TGTGCCTGGAGTGTACAATCAACCCAGTACTTC.

This chain joins TRBV7-9 and TRBJ1-1, with 7 bases matching TRBD1. This CDR3 contains 15 residues. Trimming at V came to 2 bases and at J to 5 bases, leaving 8 bases not matched to a gene. Germline assignment: CDR1 SEHNR and CDR2 FQNEAQ (reference sequence). The CDR3 nucleotides read TGTGCCAGCAGCTTAAGAGGGGGCGGAGGTACTGAAGCTTTCTTT. Translation gives CASSLRGGGGTEAFF. Using reference TRBV7-9 and TRBJ1-1 for the parts outside the CDR3, the full variable domain is DTGVSQNPRHKITKRGQNVTFRCDPISEHNRLYWYRQTLGQGPEFLTYFQNEAQLEKSRLLSDRFSAERPKGSFSTLEIQRTEQGDSAMYLCASSLRGGGGTEAFFGQGTRLTVV.

This clone has more than one count but fewer than ten. The V gene is TRBV5-1, the J gene TRBJ2-1; TRBD1 matches at 7 bases. Trimming at V came to 1 base and at J to 5 bases, leaving 3 bases not matched to a gene. Germline V gives CDR1 SGHRS, CDR2 YFSETQ. CDR3 length: 14 amino acids. The CDR3 loop is CASSLRDSHNEQFF. CDR3 nucleotides: TGCGCCAGCAGCTTGCGGGACAGCCACAATGAGCAGTTCTTC.

The rearrangement joins TRBV29-1 to TRBJ1-2, with D possibly TRBD1 on 6 matching bases. CDR3 length: 15 residues. V lost 3 bases and J lost 2, with 16 bases in between. CDR1 is SQVTM, CDR2 ANQGSEA, per germline. For the CDR3, the DNA is TGCAGCGTTGAGAGCAGGGGCGGGGGGAACTATGGCTACACCTTC. Encoded protein: CSVESRGGGNYGYTF.

This chain uses TRBV30 with TRBJ2-2, with 11 bases aligning to TRBD2. Germline CDR1 is GTSNPN and CDR2 is SVGIG (reference sequence). V was clipped by 0 bases and J by 8 bases; unmatched bases: 8. The CDR3 has 16 amino acids. This CDR3 reads CAWSVLAGARSGELFF. In nucleotides, the CDR3 is TGTGCCTGGAGTGTACTAGCGGGAGCCCGTAGTGGGGAGCTGTTTTTT.

The chain has TRBV9 and TRBJ2-3; D not resolved. CDR3 size: 17 residues. Germline CDR1 SGDLS, CDR2 YYNGEE. The V end lost 4 bases, the J end lost 2 bases, and 20 bases lay between the germline ends. The CDR3 here is CASSPWPSPGDTDTQYF. Here the CDR3 DNA reads TGTGCCAGCAGCCCCTGGCCCAGTCCAGGCGACACAGATACGCAGTATTTT.